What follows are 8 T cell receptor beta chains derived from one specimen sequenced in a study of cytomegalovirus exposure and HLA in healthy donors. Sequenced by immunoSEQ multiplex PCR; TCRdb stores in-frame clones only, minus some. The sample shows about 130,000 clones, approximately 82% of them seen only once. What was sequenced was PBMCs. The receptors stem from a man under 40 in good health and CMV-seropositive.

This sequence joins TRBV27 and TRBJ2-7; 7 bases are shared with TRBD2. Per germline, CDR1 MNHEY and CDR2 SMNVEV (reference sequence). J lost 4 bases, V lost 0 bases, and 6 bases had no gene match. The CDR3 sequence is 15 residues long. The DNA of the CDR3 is TGTGCCAGCAGTTTATCTTGGCGGGAGACTTACGAGCAGTACTTC. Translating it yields CASSLSWRETYEQYF.

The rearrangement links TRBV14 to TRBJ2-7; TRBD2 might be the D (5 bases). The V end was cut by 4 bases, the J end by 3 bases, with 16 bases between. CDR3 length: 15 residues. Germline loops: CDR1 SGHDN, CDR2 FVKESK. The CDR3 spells CASSRSEGGNYEQYF. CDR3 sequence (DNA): TGTGCCAGCAGCCGGTCGGAAGGAGGTAACTACGAGCAGTACTTC.

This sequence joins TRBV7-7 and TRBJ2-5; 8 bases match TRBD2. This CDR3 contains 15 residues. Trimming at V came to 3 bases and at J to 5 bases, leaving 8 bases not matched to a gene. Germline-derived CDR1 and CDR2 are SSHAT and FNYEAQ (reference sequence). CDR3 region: CASSLVGLAAETQYF. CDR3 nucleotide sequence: TGTGCCAGCAGCTTGGTCGGACTAGCAGCCGAGACCCAGTACTTC.

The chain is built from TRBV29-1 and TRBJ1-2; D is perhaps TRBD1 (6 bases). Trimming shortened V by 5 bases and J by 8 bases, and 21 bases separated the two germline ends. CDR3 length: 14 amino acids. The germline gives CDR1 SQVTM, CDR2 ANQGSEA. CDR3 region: CSVLGLGTSRGYTF. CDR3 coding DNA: TGCAGCGTTCTCGGCCTCGGGACAAGCCGCGGCTACACCTTC.

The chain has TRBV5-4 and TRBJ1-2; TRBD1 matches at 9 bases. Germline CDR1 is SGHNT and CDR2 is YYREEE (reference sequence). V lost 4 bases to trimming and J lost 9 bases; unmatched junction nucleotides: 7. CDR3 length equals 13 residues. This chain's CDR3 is CASSVGQGRSYTF. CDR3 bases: TGTGCCAGCAGCGTGGGACAGGGACGAAGCTACACCTTC.

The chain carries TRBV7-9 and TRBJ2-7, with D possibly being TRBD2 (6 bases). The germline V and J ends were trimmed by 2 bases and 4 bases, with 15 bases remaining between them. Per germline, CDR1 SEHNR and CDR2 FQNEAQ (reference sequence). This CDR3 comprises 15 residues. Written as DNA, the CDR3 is TGTGCCAGCAGCTTATCGGGGGACCTAGGATACGAGCAGTACTTC. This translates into CASSLSGDLGYEQYF.

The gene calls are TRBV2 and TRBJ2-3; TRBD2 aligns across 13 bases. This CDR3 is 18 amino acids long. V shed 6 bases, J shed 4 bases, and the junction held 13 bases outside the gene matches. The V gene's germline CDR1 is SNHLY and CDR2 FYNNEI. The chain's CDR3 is CASRAGTSGVGGADTQYF. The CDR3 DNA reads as TGTGCCAGCAGGGCCGGGACTAGCGGGGTTGGGGGGGCAGATACGCAGTATTTT.

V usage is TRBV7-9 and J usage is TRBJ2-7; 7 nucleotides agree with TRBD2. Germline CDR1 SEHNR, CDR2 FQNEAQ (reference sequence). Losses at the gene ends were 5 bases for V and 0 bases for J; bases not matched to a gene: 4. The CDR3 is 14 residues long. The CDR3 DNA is TGTGCCAGCAGCGCCGGGGGGAGCTCCTACGAGCAGTACTTC. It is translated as CASSAGGSSYEQYF.